The 7 T cell receptor beta chains given below trace back to one sample, sequenced in a study of CD8+CD57+ T cells in acquired aplastic anemia. Using genomic DNA as the template, TCR beta VDJ and CDR3 profiling was carried out. TCRdb analysed the reads with MiXCR anew, one entry per CDR3 protein. The table includes under 350,000 distinct CDR3 sequences, about 50% detected once. It was patients with CD8+CD57+ cell expansion by flow cytometry who were chosen for sequencing. Input material: sorted CD4+, CD8+, or CD8+CD57+ T cells (not recorded which) from PBMCs. Receptor source: a human donor with aplastic anemia.

For this clonotype: Because it lacks the conserved phenylalanine or tryptophan at the end, this CDR3 is likely a read error. The DNA is left out, because the CDR3 cannot be placed on it with certainty; the CDR3 is given as TCRdb lists it. The genes are TRBV4-1 and TRBJ2-7; TRBD2 is the table's D call, not checked against the DNA. The CDR3 is made up of 18 amino acids, end residues included. The V gene's germline CDR1 is MGHRA and CDR2 YSYEKL. The chain's CDR3 is CASSQYLLLGQSSYEQHS.

This clonotype was observed many times. The V call is TRBV2, the J call TRBJ2-1; 14 nucleotides line up with TRBD2. The germline CDR1 and CDR2 sequences are SNHLY and FYNNEI. This CDR3 is built from 17 residues. The V segment lost 6 bases and the J segment 2 bases; nucleotides outside the gene matches: 6. In DNA, the CDR3 is TGTGCCAGCAGCAGGTTGACTAGCGGGAGGGCCTACAATGAGCAGTTCTTC. Amino acid sequence: CASSRLTSGRAYNEQFF.

The genes are TRBV7-9 and TRBJ2-3, with D uncertain. V gave up 3 bases and J gave up 0 bases, with 10 bases separating them. The CDR3 length is 15 residues. Germline CDR1 reads SEHNR; CDR2 reads FQNEAQ (reference sequence). For the CDR3, the DNA is TGTGCCAGCAGCTTCCTGGGAAGTAGCACAGATACGCAGTATTTT. Amino acids: CASSFLGSSTDTQYF.

The V gene is TRBV29-1, the J gene TRBJ1-5, with D unresolved. CDR1 and CDR2 (germline): SQVTM, ANQGSEA. The CDR3 has 13 amino acids. Trimming removed 8 bases at V and 3 bases at J, with 14 bases between. The CDR3 loop is CSTRENNNQPQHF. CDR3 in DNA: TGCAGCACTCGTGAAAATAACAATCAGCCCCAGCATTTT. Together with reference TRBV29-1 and TRBJ1-5, the CDR3 gives the full variable domain: SAVISQKPSRDICQRGTSLTIQCQVDSQVTMMFWYRQQPGQSLTLIATANQGSEATYESGFVIDKFPISRPNLTFSTLTVSNMSPEDSSIYLCSTRENNNQPQHFGDGTRLSIL.

The V call is TRBV5-1, the J call TRBJ2-7, with D hard to call. The CDR3 is made up of 16 amino acids. Per the germline V gene, CDR1 is SGHRS and CDR2 is YFSETQ. V was cut by 3 bases and J by 0 bases, with 16 bases left in between. CDR3 sequence: CASSSTETTYSYEQYF. CDR3 sequence (DNA): TGCGCCAGCAGCTCGACCGAAACGACCTACTCCTACGAGCAGTACTTC.

A single count supports this clonotype. The chain carries TRBV19 and TRBJ1-1; no clear D gene. This CDR3 has 11 residues. In germline, CDR1 is LNHDA, CDR2 SQIVND (reference sequence). V gave up 8 bases and J gave up 9 bases, with 13 bases separating them. CDR3 in amino acids: CASGTTAQAFF. As DNA, the CDR3 is TGTGCCAGTGGAACCACGGCCCAAGCTTTCTTT. Combining the CDR3 with reference TRBV19 and TRBJ1-1 gives the whole variable domain DGGITQSPKYLFRKEGQNVTLSCEQNLNHDAMYWYRQDPGQGLRLIYYSQIVNDFQKGDIAEGYSVSREKKESFPLTVTSAQKNPTAFYLCASGTTAQAFFGQGTRLTVV.

The rearrangement uses TRBV2 and TRBJ1-3; unclear D gene. There are 16 residues in the CDR3. Germline CDR1 SNHLY, CDR2 FYNNEI. V was pared by 2 bases and J by 0 bases, with 11 bases between. In nucleotides, the CDR3 is TGTGCCAGCAGTGAAATGGGCAGCCGCTCTGGAAACACCATATATTTT. Translating it yields CASSEMGSRSGNTIYF.